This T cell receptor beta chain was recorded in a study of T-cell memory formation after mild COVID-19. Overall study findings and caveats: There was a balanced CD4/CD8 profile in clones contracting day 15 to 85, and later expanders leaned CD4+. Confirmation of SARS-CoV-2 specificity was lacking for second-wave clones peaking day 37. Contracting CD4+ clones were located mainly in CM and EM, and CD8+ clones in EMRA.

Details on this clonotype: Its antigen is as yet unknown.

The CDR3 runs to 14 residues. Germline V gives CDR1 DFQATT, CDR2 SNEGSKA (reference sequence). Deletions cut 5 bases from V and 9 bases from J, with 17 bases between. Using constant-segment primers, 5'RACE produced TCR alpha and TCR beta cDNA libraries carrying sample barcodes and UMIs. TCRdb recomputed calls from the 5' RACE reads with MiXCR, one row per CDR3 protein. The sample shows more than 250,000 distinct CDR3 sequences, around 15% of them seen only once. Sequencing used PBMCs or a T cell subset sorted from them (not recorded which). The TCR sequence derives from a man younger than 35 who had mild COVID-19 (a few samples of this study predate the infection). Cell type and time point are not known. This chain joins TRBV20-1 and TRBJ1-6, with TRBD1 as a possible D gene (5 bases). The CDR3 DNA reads TGCAGTGCTGTCCAGGGCTCACGGGGTTCACCCCTCCACTTT. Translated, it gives CSAVQGSRGSPLHF.